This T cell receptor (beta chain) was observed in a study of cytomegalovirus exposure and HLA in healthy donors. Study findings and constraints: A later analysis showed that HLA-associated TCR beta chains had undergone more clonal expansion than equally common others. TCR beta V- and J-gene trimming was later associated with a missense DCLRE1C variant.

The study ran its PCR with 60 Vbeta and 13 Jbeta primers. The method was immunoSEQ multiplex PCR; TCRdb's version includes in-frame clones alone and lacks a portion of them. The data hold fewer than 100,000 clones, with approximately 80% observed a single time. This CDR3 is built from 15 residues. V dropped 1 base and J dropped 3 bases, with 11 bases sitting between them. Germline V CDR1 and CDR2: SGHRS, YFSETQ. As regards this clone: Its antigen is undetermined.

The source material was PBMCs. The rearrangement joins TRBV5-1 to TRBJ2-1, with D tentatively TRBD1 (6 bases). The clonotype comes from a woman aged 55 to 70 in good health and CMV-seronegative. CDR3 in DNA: TGCGCCAGCAGCTTGTTGCCAGGGGACTACAATGAGCAGTTCTTC. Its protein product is CASSLLPGDYNEQFF.